This passage covers 13 T cell receptor beta chains from one sample sequenced in a study of early T cells in non-severe SARS-CoV-2 infection. TCRdb passed the 5' RACE reads through MiXCR, listing each CDR3 protein once. The data show about 64,000 distinct CDR3 sequences, 10% to 15% seen once. Sequencing was done on a sample of whole blood. The receptors here all came from an adult who was a healthcare worker with PCR-confirmed SARS-CoV-2 infection or an uninfected control (not recorded which).

A few counts support this clonotype. The chain employs TRBV20-1 and TRBJ2-1; TRBD2 might be the D (6 bases). V lost 3 bases, J lost 7 bases, and 16 bases lay in between. The CDR3 length is 14 residues. Germline CDR1 and CDR2: DFQATT and SNEGSKA (reference sequence). As DNA, the CDR3 is TGCAGTGCTAGGCGCGGGACTGGGCAGAATGAGCAGTTCTTC. It codes for CSARRGTGQNEQFF.

At least ten counts were recorded for this clonotype. The chain joins TRBV7-9 to TRBJ1-5; D is possibly TRBD1 (6 bases). The CDR3 has 14 amino acids. Germline assignment: CDR1 SEHNR and CDR2 FQNEAQ (reference sequence). V shed 4 bases and J shed 6 bases, with 13 bases lying between them. The CDR3 is CASSSNRDFQPQHF. The CDR3, as DNA: TGTGCCAGCAGCTCAAACAGGGACTTTCAGCCCCAGCATTTT.

A note on this clonotype: The missing conserved phenylalanine or tryptophan at the end of this CDR3 makes a read error likely. The chain joins TRBV27 to TRBJ2-7, with D uncertain. CDR1 and CDR2 (germline): MNHEY, SMNVEV (reference sequence). Trimming took 0 bases from V and 2 from J, leaving 5 bases between them. There are 13 residues in the CDR3. The CDR3 spells CASSLSRAYEQYL. The CDR3 DNA sequence: TGTGCCAGCAGTTTATCCCGGGCCTACGAGCAGTACCTC.

V and J are TRBV29-1 and TRBJ2-5, with D perhaps TRBD2 (6 bases). Germline V CDR1 and CDR2: SQVTM, ANQGSEA. The CDR3 has 13 residues. The ends were cut back, 5 bases at V and 5 bases at J, with 15 bases in the middle. CDR3 amino acids: CSVSAVGRETQYF. The CDR3 DNA follows: TGCAGCGTTTCGGCTGTAGGGAGGGAGACCCAGTACTTC.

The sample holds many counts of this clonotype. The V call is TRBV12-5, the J call TRBJ1-5; D might be TRBD1 (6 bases). V lost 1 base and J lost 2, with 9 bases in between. In germline, CDR1 is LGHNT, CDR2 FRNRAP. The CDR3 is 15 amino acids. This chain's CDR3 is CASGLDRVGNQPQHF. In nucleotides, the CDR3 is TGTGCTAGTGGTTTGGACAGGGTGGGCAATCAGCCCCAGCATTTT.

The chain combines TRBV27 with TRBJ2-7, with TRBD1 identical over 10 bases. The junction had 8 bases not matched to a gene; V was cut back by 6 bases and J by 3 bases. The CDR3 is made up of 15 amino acids. Germline V gives CDR1 MNHEY, CDR2 SMNVEV (reference sequence). The DNA for the CDR3 is TGTGCCAGCAGGAAAGAAGGACAGGGGGGCTACGAGCAGTACTTC. It yields the protein CASRKEGQGGYEQYF.

A few counts support this clonotype. This rearrangement joins TRBV20-1 to TRBJ1-3; D is unclear. Germline V gene data show CDR1 as DFQATT and CDR2 as SNEGSKA (reference sequence). V lost 0 bases and J 0 bases, leaving 15 bases between the germline ends. The CDR3 extends over 17 amino acids. In DNA form, the CDR3 reads TGCAGTGCTAGAGACCCGGCCACCAGGACCTCTGGAAACACCATATATTTT. The encoded protein is CSARDPATRTSGNTIYF.

This clonotype has a handful of counts. The chain is built from TRBV5-1 and TRBJ2-1; D possibly corresponds to TRBD2 (6 bases). With 5 bases removed from V and 8 bases from J, the gap between germline ends came to 14 bases. The CDR3 length is 13 residues. Germline V gives CDR1 SGHRS, CDR2 YFSETQ. The CDR3 DNA reads as TGCGCCAGCAGAATCGGGGGAGGCGATGAGCAGTTCTTC. It codes for CASRIGGGDEQFF.

The chain links TRBV7-3 to TRBJ1-1; a possible D gene is TRBD1 (5 bases). V was clipped by 0 bases and J by 1 base, with 9 bases between them. CDR1 and CDR2 from the germline V gene are SGHTA and FQGTGA. There are 15 residues in the CDR3. As DNA, the CDR3 is TGTGCCAGCAGCTTAACGTCAACAGGGAACACTGAAGCTTTCTTT. Translated, it gives CASSLTSTGNTEAFF.

This clonotype was found a few times. The rearrangement links TRBV29-1 to TRBJ2-6; possible D gene TRBD1, 6 bases. Looked up from germline, CDR1 is SQVTM and CDR2 is ANQGSEA. V lost 4 bases, J lost 0 bases, and 10 bases lay in between. The length of the CDR3 is 15 residues. CDR3 DNA: TGCAGCGTTGTTGACAGGATCTCTGGGGCCAACGTCCTGACTTTC. The encoded protein is CSVVDRISGANVLTF. Variable domain in full (rest from reference TRBV29-1 and TRBJ2-6): SAVISQKPSRDICQRGTSLTIQCQVDSQVTMMFWYRQQPGQSLTLIATANQGSEATYESGFVIDKFPISRPNLTFSTLTVSNMSPEDSSIYLCSVVDRISGANVLTFGAGSRLTVL.

Many counts were recorded for this clonotype. CDR3: CASSSTNYEQYF. For the CDR3, the DNA is TGTGCCAGCAGCTCCACAAACTACGAGCAGTACTTC. The chain links TRBV6-5 to TRBJ2-7; D is unclear. Germline CDR1 and CDR2: MNHEY and SVGAGI. Trimming left V 6 bases short and J 3 bases short, with 9 bases between. This CDR3 is built from 12 residues.

This clonotype was observed a few times. The chain links TRBV14 to TRBJ2-3, with D possibly being TRBD2 (5 bases). Germline V gene lookup returns CDR1 SGHDN and CDR2 FVKESK. The CDR3 sequence is 14 residues long. The ends were cut back, 4 bases at V and 2 bases at J, with 10 bases in the middle. The CDR3 spells CASSPRLPTDTQYF. CDR3 nucleotides: TGTGCCAGCAGCCCCCGACTACCCACAGATACGCAGTATTTT. Combining the CDR3 with reference TRBV14 and TRBJ2-3 gives the whole variable domain EAGVTQFPSHSVIEKGQTVTLRCDPISGHDNLYWYRRVMGKEIKFLLHFVKESKQDESGMPNNRFLAERTGGTYSTLKVQPAELEDSGVYFCASSPRLPTDTQYFGPGTRLTVL.

The rearrangement joins TRBV4-1 to TRBJ1-6; D call uncertain. V shed 3 bases and J shed 5 bases, with 20 bases lying between them. Germline assignment: CDR1 MGHRA and CDR2 YSYEKL. This CDR3 spans 18 amino acids. The CDR3 DNA reads as TGCGCCAGCAGCCACGCTCAGCCCACGGACGGCAATAATTCACCCCTCCACTTT. Its protein is CASSHAQPTDGNNSPLHF.